These 23 T cell receptor beta chains originate from one sample sequenced in a study of breast tumors, draining lymph nodes, adjacent tissues. Samples came from axillary lymph nodes draining the breast cancer. Using its own MiXCR run on the multiplex PCR reads, TCRdb lists one record per CDR3 protein. The profile shows about 230,000 distinct CDR3 sequences, roughly 32% of them singletons. Sequenced sample: axillary lymph node tissue. These receptors were obtained from a female donor with breast cancer. Some clones in this sample may be carry-over from other donors' samples.

This clonotype was picked up many times. This chain uses TRBV20-1 with TRBJ2-1, with 9 bases lining up with TRBD2. V lost 0 bases, J lost 1 base, and 16 bases stayed unmatched. CDR1 and CDR2 from the germline V gene are DFQATT and SNEGSKA (reference sequence). CDR3 length: 20 amino acids. The CDR3 nucleotides read TGCAGTGCTAGAGATAAGTTTGGGATAGCGGGAGCGCTGTCCTACAATGAGCAGTTCTTC. It translates to CSARDKFGIAGALSYNEQFF.

The table lists this clonotype with a count of one. This chain uses TRBV20-1 with TRBJ1-2, with no clear D. There are 12 residues in the CDR3. V gave up 5 bases and J gave up 3 bases, with 10 bases separating them. Per germline, CDR1 DFQATT and CDR2 SNEGSKA (reference sequence). The CDR3 region is CSAGQVDYGYTF. Here the CDR3 DNA reads TGCAGTGCTGGCCAGGTAGACTATGGCTACACCTTC.

This clonotype was observed many times. V usage is TRBV6-5 and J usage is TRBJ2-7, with 7 bases fitting TRBD2. The CDR3 contains 14 residues. Germline V gives CDR1 MNHEY, CDR2 SVGAGI. V gave up 5 bases and J gave up 3 bases; unmatched junction bases: 7. The CDR3, as DNA: TGTGCCAGCAGTCACCGTGGACTAGTCTACGAGCAGTACTTC. Its translation is CASSHRGLVYEQYF.

This clonotype showed up many times. The gene calls are TRBV2 and TRBJ2-2, with 10 bases identical to TRBD1. The length of the CDR3 is 15 residues. Germline V gene data show CDR1 as SNHLY and CDR2 as FYNNEI. The junction had 4 bases not matched to a gene; V was cut back by 6 bases and J by 3 bases. CDR3 sequence (DNA): TGTGCCAGCAGCCGGGACAGGGGTGACACCGGGGAGCTGTTTTTT. Protein product: CASSRDRGDTGELFF. The full variable domain, in which reference TRBV2 and TRBJ2-2 provide the parts outside the CDR3, is EPEVTQTPSHQVTQMGQEVILRCVPISNHLYFYWYRQILGQKVEFLVSFYNNEISEKSEIFDDQFSVERPDGSNFTLKIRSTKLEDSAMYFCASSRDRGDTGELFFGEGSRLTVL.

This clonotype has only a few counts. The chain couples TRBV7-9 to TRBJ1-4; D may be TRBD1 (6 bases). Germline CDR1 and CDR2: SEHNR and FQNEAQ (reference sequence). This CDR3 is 18 amino acids long. V lost 1 base, J lost 4 bases, and 19 bases lay in between. CDR3 DNA sequence: TGTGCCAGCAGCTTAGTATGGCGGGAGAGGGACAATAATGAAAAACTGTTTTTT. Translation gives CASSLVWRERDNNEKLFF.

This clonotype was seen repeatedly, ten times or more. The chain links TRBV6-5 to TRBJ2-7; 8 bases match TRBD1. V shed 0 bases and J 5 bases; nucleotides not matched to a gene: 18. Germline loops: CDR1 MNHEY, CDR2 SVGAGI. CDR3 length: 19 amino acids. CDR3 loop: CASSYSTLGQGSDIDEQYF. The DNA for the CDR3 is TGTGCCAGCAGTTACTCGACTTTAGGACAGGGTAGTGATATAGACGAGCAGTACTTC.

For the CDR3, the DNA is TGTGCCACCAGTGTACGAGGGGGAGGGCAGCCCCAGCATTTT. Its translation: CATSVRGGGQPQHF. V and J are TRBV24-1 and TRBJ1-5, with D possibly being TRBD1 (6 bases). The CDR3 is 14 amino acids. Trimming removed 5 bases from V and 7 bases from J, with 14 bases in between. Germline values: CDR1 KGHDR, CDR2 SFDVKD.

The sample holds many counts of this clonotype. J is TRBJ2-3 and V is TRBV29-1; 12 bases fit TRBD2. The CDR3 contains 14 residues. Per the germline V gene, CDR1 is SQVTM and CDR2 is ANQGSEA. V dropped 6 bases and J dropped 3; count of bases not matched to a gene: 4. In DNA, the CDR3 is TGCAGCGTGGGCACTAGCGGGAGGACAGATACGCAGTATTTT. Translated, it gives CSVGTSGRTDTQYF.

This clonotype was recorded at least ten times. The V call is TRBV30, the J call TRBJ2-7, with 9 bases fitting TRBD1. CDR1 and CDR2 from the germline V gene are GTSNPN and SVGIG (reference sequence). The ends lost 3 bases at V and 9 bases at J; junction bases unmatched: 12. The CDR3 extends over 14 amino acids. CDR3 DNA sequence: TGTGCCTGGAGGTACGGGACAGGGTCGAGAGGGCAGTACTTC. This gives the protein CAWRYGTGSRGQYF.

At least ten counts were recorded for this clonotype. This CDR3 reads CASSPGGHSDTQYF. The CDR3 nucleotides are TGTGCCAGCAGTCCGGGGGGCCACTCAGATACGCAGTATTTT. This sequence joins TRBV7-2 and TRBJ2-3; D is perhaps TRBD2 (7 bases). Germline-derived CDR1 and CDR2 are SGHTA and FQGNSA. Trimming shortened V by 6 bases and J by 4 bases, and 14 bases separated the two germline ends. The length of the CDR3 is 14 residues.

As concerns this clonotype: Lacking the conserved final phenylalanine or tryptophan, this CDR3 likely reflects a read error. V and J are TRBV18 and TRBJ2-4, with D unclear. The CDR3 sequence is 15 residues long. The germline V gene has CDR1 KGHSH and CDR2 LQKENI. V was trimmed by 0 bases and J by 8 bases, leaving 14 bases between them. This CDR3 is CASSPPQHVGDIQYL. CDR3 coding DNA: TGTGCCAGCTCACCACCGCAGCACGTCGGAGACATTCAGTACCTC.

Remarks on this clonotype: A much more abundant neighbour one base away suggests this may be a read error. This chain connects TRBV20-1 to TRBJ2-5; 9 bases align to TRBD2. V lost 5 bases and J lost 4; bases outside the gene matches: 20. The CDR3 is 18 amino acids. CDR1 DFQATT and CDR2 SNEGSKA come from the germline V gene (reference sequence). In DNA form, the CDR3 reads TGCAGTGCTTCCGGTGGGCCTAGCGGGACAAAAGGGTCAGAGACCCAGTACTTC. Translation gives CSASGGPSGTKGSETQYF.

This clonotype has at least ten counts. V usage is TRBV28 and J usage is TRBJ1-2; maybe TRBD1 (5 bases). V was pared by 6 bases and J by 3 bases, with 20 bases between. The CDR3 is 16 residues long. The germline gives CDR1 MDHEN, CDR2 SYDVKM. The CDR3: CASRTPGTASDYGYTF. The CDR3 bases are TGTGCCAGCAGGACTCCTGGGACCGCGAGCGACTATGGCTACACCTTC.

Remarks on this clonotype: One junction end does not reproduce the germline sequence, and a read error may be involved. This sequence joins TRBV6-5 and TRBJ2-1, with D perhaps given as TRBD1 or TRBD2 (5 bases each). Germline values: CDR1 MNHEY, CDR2 SVGAGI. This CDR3 is built from 14 residues. The CDR3 spells CASSHSRGPNEQFF. The CDR3 DNA reads TGTGCCAGCAGTCACTCGAGGGGCCCCAATGAGCAGTTCTTC.

V usage is TRBV11-3 and J usage is TRBJ1-5; D possibly corresponds to TRBD1 (6 bases). Germline V gives CDR1 SGHNT, CDR2 YENEEA. V lost 0 bases and J 7 bases, leaving 19 bases between the germline ends. This CDR3 has 17 residues. The DNA for the CDR3 is TGTGCCAGCAGCTTAGATGGCCAAGGGGGAGGCGAGCAGCCCCAGCATTTT. Translated, it gives CASSLDGQGGGEQPQHF.

The sample holds a few counts of this clonotype. A much larger clonotype is one base distant, so this may be a read error. The rearrangement uses TRBV20-1 and TRBJ2-7; D not certain. CDR3 length: 11 amino acids. Looked up from germline, CDR1 is DFQATT and CDR2 is SNEGSKA (reference sequence). CDR3 nucleotide sequence: TGCAGTGCGGCCGACTTGTACGAGCAGTCCTTC. This translates into CSAADLYEQSF.

Note on this clonotype: No DNA is shown, since the ends of the CDR3 on it are uncertain; the CDR3 is the one TCRdb lists. The CDR3 is CASRFGQGNTTYF. The rearrangement uses TRBV28 and TRBJ1-3; the table's D call TRBD1 went unverified against the DNA. Germline V lookup: CDR1 MDHEN, CDR2 SYDVKM. The CDR3 numbers 13 amino acids, ends counted.

This clonotype was picked up many times. The CDR3, as DNA: TGTGCCAGCAGCTTGCGAAGCGGCATTTGGGAGACCCAGTACTTC. It is translated as CASSLRSGIWETQYF. The chain carries TRBV5-8 and TRBJ2-5; weak D call: TRBD2 (5 bases). Germline CDR1 reads SGHTS; CDR2 reads YDEGEE. This CDR3 contains 15 residues. V lost 1 base and J 5 bases, leaving 15 bases between the germline ends.

The table lists this clonotype with many counts. One junction end does not reproduce the germline sequence, and a read error may be involved. The genes are TRBV7-6 and TRBJ2-1, with D perhaps TRBD2 (5 bases). Germline values: CDR1 SGHVS, CDR2 FNYEAQ. The CDR3 covers 17 residues. This CDR3 reads CASSSVARRRIGNGQFF. The CDR3 coding sequence is TGTGCCAGCAGCTCCGTGGCCCGGCGGAGGATTGGAAATGGGCAGTTCTTC.

The V call is TRBV7-3, the J call TRBJ2-3, with TRBD2 matching 8 bases. The germline V gene has CDR1 SGHTA and CDR2 FQGTGA. J was trimmed by 6 bases and V by 2 bases; bases with no gene match: 7. This CDR3 is 15 amino acids long. The CDR3 loop is CASSLRGGSGDTQYF. The DNA of the CDR3 is TGTGCCAGCAGCTTACGGGGGGGGAGTGGCGATACGCAGTATTTT.

This clonotype was detected many times. The V call is TRBV19, the J call TRBJ2-3; no firm D call. CDR1 and CDR2 from the germline V gene are LNHDA and SQIVND (reference sequence). Trimming removed 6 bases at V and 5 bases at J, with 15 bases between. The length of the CDR3 is 14 residues. In nucleotides, the CDR3 is TGTGCCAGTAGCGCCCCGGGCAGGAGAGATACGCAGTATTTT. It is translated as CASSAPGRRDTQYF.

The chain employs TRBV5-1 and TRBJ1-6, with 7 positions matching TRBD1. The J segment lost 0 bases and the V segment lost 1 base, leaving 4 bases of the junction unmatched. CDR1 is SGHRS, CDR2 YFSETQ, per germline. This CDR3 region has 17 residues. The CDR3 region is CASSLTGVSSYNSPLHF. As DNA, the CDR3 is TGCGCCAGCAGCTTGACAGGGGTTAGCTCCTATAATTCACCCCTCCACTTT. Full variable domain (missing parts from reference TRBV5-1 and TRBJ1-6): KAGVTQTPRYLIKTRGQQVTLSCSPISGHRSVSWYQQTPGQGLQFLFEYFSETQRNKGNFPGRFSGRQFSNSRSEMNVSTLELGDSALYLCASSLTGVSSYNSPLHFGNGTRLTVT.

The chain is built from TRBV15 and TRBJ1-3, with 7 bases matching TRBD1. Trimming cost V 0 bases and J 0 bases; bases outside gene matches: 8. The CDR3 contains 18 residues. Germline V lookup: CDR1 LNHNV, CDR2 YYDKDF (reference sequence). CDR3 bases: TGTGCCACCAGCAGAGATCATGGGACAGCGTTCTCTGGAAACACCATATATTTT. It specifies CATSRDHGTAFSGNTIYF.